These 17 T cell receptor beta chains share one sample of origin, sequenced in a study of T cells in Graves' hyperthyroidism and ophthalmopathy. What was amplified from RNA transcripts were TCR beta CDR3 regions. The HTBI set primed first-round TCR CDR3 RT-PCR. In TCRdb, the multiplex PCR reads were re-called with MiXCR into one record per CDR3 protein. The profile covers about 420,000 distinct CDR3 sequences, with roughly an eighth appearing a single time and about 5% taken by the ten largest. Sequencing used blood. The receptors come from a woman aged 18-30 years with Graves' hyperthyroidism.

This clonotype was seen only a few times. The rearrangement links TRBV27 to TRBJ2-3, with 9 positions matching TRBD2. J gave up 4 bases and V 3 bases, and 5 bases lay outside the gene matches. The CDR3 is 15 amino acids. CDR1 MNHEY and CDR2 SMNVEV come from the germline V gene (reference sequence). CDR3 residues: CASSFLWTSADTQYF. CDR3 DNA sequence: TGTGCCAGCAGTTTCCTCTGGACTAGCGCAGATACGCAGTATTTT.

This rearrangement joins TRBV28 to TRBJ2-7; 10 bases are a match to TRBD2. CDR1 and CDR2 (germline): MDHEN, SYDVKM. The CDR3 is 14 residues long. The junction had 8 bases not matched to a gene; V was cut back by 10 bases and J by 2 bases. DNA for the CDR3: TGTGCCACCACCGGGACTAGCGTCCCCTACGAGCAGTACTTC. Translated, it gives CATTGTSVPYEQYF.

The chain employs TRBV20-1 and TRBJ1-5; D possibly corresponds to TRBD1 (6 bases). Trimming took off 6 bases at V and 11 bases at J, with 23 bases between the two ends. The CDR3 runs to 14 residues. The germline V gene encodes CDR1 DFQATT and CDR2 SNEGSKA (reference sequence). The CDR3 sequence is CSAGRGHRKGAQHF. The CDR3 DNA follows: TGCAGTGCCGGGAGGGGACACCGGAAGGGGGCCCAGCATTTT.

This clonotype was seen at least ten times. This sequence joins TRBV28 and TRBJ2-1; D might be TRBD1 (6 bases). CDR1 and CDR2 (germline): MDHEN, SYDVKM. Trimming removed 7 bases from V and 5 bases from J, with 21 bases in between. CDR3 length equals 16 residues. The CDR3 is CASKVTGRGADNEQFF. The CDR3 nucleotides read TGTGCCAGCAAAGTCACCGGCAGGGGTGCGGACAATGAGCAGTTCTTC.

This clonotype has at least ten counts. V gene TRBV5-5 combines with J gene TRBJ2-7; TRBD2 matches at 7 bases. Looked up from germline, CDR1 is SGHKS and CDR2 is YYEKEE (reference sequence). CDR3 length: 14 amino acids. Losses at the gene ends were 1 base for V and 6 bases for J; bases not matched to a gene: 7. CDR3 sequence reads: CASSLYFERGEQYF. The CDR3, as DNA: TGTGCCAGCAGCTTGTACTTCGAGCGGGGCGAGCAGTACTTC.

The V gene is TRBV7-9, the J gene TRBJ1-2, with TRBD1 identical over 7 bases. J lost 1 base, V lost 1 base, and 12 bases had no gene match. CDR1 and CDR2 from the germline V gene are SEHNR and FQNEAQ (reference sequence). The CDR3 has 18 amino acids. The CDR3, as DNA: TGTGCCAGCAGCTTAGGGGGGACAGCAACTTCTCTTAACTATGGCTACACCTTC. Translation gives CASSLGGTATSLNYGYTF.

This clonotype was picked up many times. An end of the junction differs from the germline gene, which may be a read error. This sequence joins TRBV7-7 and TRBJ2-1; 11 bases match TRBD2. The germline CDR1 and CDR2 sequences are SSHAT and FNYEAQ (reference sequence). The CDR3 spans 15 residues. The CDR3 protein is CASSLGLAGGDEQFF. The CDR3 nucleotides are TGTGCTAGCAGCTTAGGGCTAGCGGGAGGCGATGAGCAGTTCTTC.

The chain has TRBV4-1 and TRBJ1-3; no firm D call. Between the trimmed V and J ends, which lost 1 base and 4 bases, there was a span of 5 bases. CDR3 size: 13 residues. Germline assignment: CDR1 MGHRA and CDR2 YSYEKL. CDR3 in DNA: TGCGCCAGCAGCCAAGTTGGAGGAAACACCATATATTTT. Its protein is CASSQVGGNTIYF.

In this sample, this clonotype turned up many times. This chain connects TRBV5-5 to TRBJ2-1, with no clear D. Germline V CDR1 and CDR2: SGHKS, YYEKEE (reference sequence). CDR3 length: 14 amino acids. The V gene lost 0 bases and the J gene lost 9 bases, with 13 bases spanning the gap. The CDR3 reads CASSLEEARSEQFF. Here the CDR3 DNA reads TGTGCCAGCAGCTTGGAAGAGGCTAGGTCTGAGCAGTTCTTC.

This clonotype came up many times. The rearrangement uses TRBV6-2 or TRBV6-3 and TRBJ2-5; maybe TRBD2 (5 bases). Germline-derived CDR1 and CDR2 are MNHEY and SVGEGT. Trimming stripped 4 bases from V and 4 bases from J, with 10 bases between. CDR3 size: 13 residues. The CDR3 loop is CASSSGLLETQYF. CDR3 coding DNA: TGTGCCAGCAGTTCCGGACTTTTAGAGACCCAGTACTTC.

This sequence joins TRBV10-2 and TRBJ2-7, with D maybe TRBD1 (6 bases). Trimming shortened V by 7 bases and J by 5 bases, and 21 bases separated the two germline ends. The CDR3 sequence is 15 residues long. Looked up from germline, CDR1 is WSHSY and CDR2 is SAAADI. The CDR3 nucleotides read TGCGCCAGCATTGGTCCGGCCAGGGGTGATCACGAGCAGTACTTC. This translates into CASIGPARGDHEQYF.

This clonotype has a handful of counts. The gene calls are TRBV5-1 and TRBJ2-3, with 13 bases fitting TRBD2. The germline gives CDR1 SGHRS, CDR2 YFSETQ. J gave up 3 bases and V 3 bases, and 7 bases lay outside the gene matches. CDR3 length: 17 amino acids. The CDR3 is CASSSGLAGVRTDTQYF. The CDR3 DNA reads as TGCGCCAGCAGCTCTGGACTAGCGGGAGTAAGAACAGATACGCAGTATTTT.

In this sample, this clonotype turned up many times. The chain joins TRBV6-5 to TRBJ2-4; 9 bases line up with TRBD1. The CDR3 spans 15 residues. The V gene's germline CDR1 is MNHEY and CDR2 SVGAGI. Trimming took 0 bases from V and 9 from J; bases not matched to a gene: 6. The CDR3 spells CASSYSGTGFFIQYF. CDR3 DNA sequence: TGTGCCAGCAGTTACTCCGGGACAGGGTTTTTCATTCAGTACTTC.

This clonotype was recorded many times. The J gene is TRBJ2-1, the V gene TRBV9; 9 bases agree with TRBD2. In germline, CDR1 is SGDLS, CDR2 YYNGEE. The CDR3 is 17 amino acids. V lost 0 bases to trimming and J lost 6 bases; unmatched junction nucleotides: 10. The CDR3 protein is CASSVGVAGVRINEQFF. As DNA, the CDR3 is TGTGCCAGCAGCGTAGGGGTAGCGGGAGTAAGGATCAATGAGCAGTTCTTC.

V and J are TRBV27 and TRBJ2-7; D tentatively reads TRBD1 or TRBD2 (6 bases each). Deletions cut 6 bases from V and 3 bases from J, with 18 bases between. This CDR3 is 15 amino acids long. Germline assignment: CDR1 MNHEY and CDR2 SMNVEV (reference sequence). The CDR3 region is CASRPLGGRLYEQYF. CDR3 nucleotides: TGTGCCAGCAGACCGCTGGGGGGCCGACTCTACGAGCAGTACTTC.

J is TRBJ2-3 and V is TRBV10-1, with 9 bases identical to TRBD1. The CDR3 spans 15 residues. Trimming removed 2 bases from V and 3 bases from J; junction bases left unmatched: 3. Germline V lookup: CDR1 WNHNN, CDR2 SYGVQD (reference sequence). For the CDR3, the DNA is TGCGCCAGCAGTGAGGCCGGGACAGGGACAGATACGCAGTATTTT. As protein: CASSEAGTGTDTQYF.

As DNA, the CDR3 is TGTGCCAGCAGCGTAGAGCCTAGCGTGCAAGAGACCCAGTACTTC. Translating gives CASSVEPSVQETQYF. The V and J genes are TRBV9 and TRBJ2-5, with D possibly matching TRBD2 (6 bases). Deletions cut 0 bases from V and 2 bases from J, with 11 bases between. CDR1 SGDLS and CDR2 YYNGEE come from the germline V gene. The CDR3 has 15 residues.